This T cell receptor beta chain was retrieved from a study of T cell repertoires in cytomegalovirus infection. The overall study: HLA-B-restricted CMV epitopes that are well studied, plus recently identified HLA-C-restricted ones, were used by the study. Public TCR beta signatures indicated both CMV infection and matching HLA type. Study-level findings and limits: Ex vivo, HLA-C-restricted CMV-specific TCR beta clonotypes prevailed over the rest of the response. Carriage of CMV together with the relevant HLA was identifiable through cumulative public TCR beta family frequency.

TCRdb re-called the reads through MiXCR, storing one row per CDR3 protein. The data show approximately 770,000 distinct CDR3 sequences, 25% to 35% seen once. As concerns this clonotype: The antigen is undetermined.

Sample: cultured CD8+ T cells from PBMCs, taken from culture after CMV antigen stimulation. This receptor was identified in a human donor in good health (CMV status not recorded). Some clones in this sample may be carry-over from other donors' samples.

The CDR3 spells CASSFIAGAYQETQYF. Here the CDR3 DNA reads TGTGCCAGCAGTTTTATAGCGGGGGCCTACCAAGAGACCCAGTACTTC. V and J are TRBV12-3 or TRBV12-4 and TRBJ2-5; 9 bases are shared with TRBD2. CDR3 length: 16 amino acids. V trimming: 3 bases; J trimming: 0 bases; junction bases outside the gene matches: 5.